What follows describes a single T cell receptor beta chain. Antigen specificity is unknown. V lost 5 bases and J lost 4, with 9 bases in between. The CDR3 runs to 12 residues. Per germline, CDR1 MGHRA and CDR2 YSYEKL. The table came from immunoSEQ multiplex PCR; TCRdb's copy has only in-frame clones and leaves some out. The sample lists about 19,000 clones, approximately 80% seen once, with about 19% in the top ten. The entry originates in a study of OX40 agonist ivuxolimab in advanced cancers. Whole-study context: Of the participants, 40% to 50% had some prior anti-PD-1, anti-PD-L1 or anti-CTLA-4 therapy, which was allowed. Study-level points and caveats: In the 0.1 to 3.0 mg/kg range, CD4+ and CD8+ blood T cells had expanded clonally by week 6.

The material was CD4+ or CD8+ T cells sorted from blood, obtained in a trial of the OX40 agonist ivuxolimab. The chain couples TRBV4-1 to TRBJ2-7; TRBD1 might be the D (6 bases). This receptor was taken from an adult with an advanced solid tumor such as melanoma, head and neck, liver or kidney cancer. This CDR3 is CASSSQGYEQYF. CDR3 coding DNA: TGCGCCAGCAGCTCGCAGGGGTACGAGCAGTACTTC.